The T cell receptor beta chain described here comes from a study of long-term antiretroviral therapy in people with HIV. The CDR3 is 13 residues long. Deletions cut 1 base from V and 10 bases from J, with 11 bases between. CDR1 and CDR2 (germline): LGHNA, YSLEER. Whole-study findings and limits: Control repertoires displayed wider CDR3 length ranges than the HIV repertoires. Researchers lacked any data on ART adherence, viral resistance or therapy changes. Pre-ART expanded TRB clones stayed dominant throughout, though often decreasing after ART.

Version v3.0 of the immunoSEQ assay was performed at survey level. The table came from immunoSEQ multiplex PCR; TCRdb's copy has only in-frame clones and leaves some out. The sample gives 26,000 or so clones, 88% of which show up once; approximately 4% is in the top ten. This clone was recorded once. Its antigen is still unknown. This sequence originates from a woman under 30 with HIV. The sample was unsorted PBMCs, taken 0.5 years after starting antiretroviral therapy. This rearrangement joins TRBV4-3 to TRBJ2-1, with D unclear. The CDR3 sequence is CASSQVEGDEQFF. In DNA, the CDR3 is TGCGCCAGCAGCCAAGTTGAAGGCGACGAGCAGTTCTTC.